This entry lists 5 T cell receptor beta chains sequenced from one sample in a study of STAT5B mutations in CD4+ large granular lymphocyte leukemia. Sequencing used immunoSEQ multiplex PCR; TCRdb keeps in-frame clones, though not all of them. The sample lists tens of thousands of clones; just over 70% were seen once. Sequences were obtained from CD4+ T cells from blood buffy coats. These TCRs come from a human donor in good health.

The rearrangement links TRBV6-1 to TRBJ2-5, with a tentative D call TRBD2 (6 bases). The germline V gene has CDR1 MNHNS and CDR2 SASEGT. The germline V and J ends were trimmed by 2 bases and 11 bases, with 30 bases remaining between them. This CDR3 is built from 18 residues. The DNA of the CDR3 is TGTGCCAGCAGTGAATTGGGTCAGAGGTGGGGGGACCGGACACAGCAGTACTTC. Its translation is CASSELGQRWGDRTQQYF.

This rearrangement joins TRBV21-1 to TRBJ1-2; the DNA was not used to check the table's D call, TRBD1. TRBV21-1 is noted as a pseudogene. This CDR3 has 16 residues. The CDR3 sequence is CASPGQGCRVDYGYTF. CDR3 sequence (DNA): TGTGCCAGCCCGGGACAGGGGTGCAGAGTCGACTATGGCTACACCTTC.

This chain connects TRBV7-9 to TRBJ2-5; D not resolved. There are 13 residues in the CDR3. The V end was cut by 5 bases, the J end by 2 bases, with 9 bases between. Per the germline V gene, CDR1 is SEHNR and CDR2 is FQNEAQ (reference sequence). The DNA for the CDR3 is TGTGCCAGCAGCGTGGGTGCGCAAGAGACCCAGTACTTC. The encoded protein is CASSVGAQETQYF.

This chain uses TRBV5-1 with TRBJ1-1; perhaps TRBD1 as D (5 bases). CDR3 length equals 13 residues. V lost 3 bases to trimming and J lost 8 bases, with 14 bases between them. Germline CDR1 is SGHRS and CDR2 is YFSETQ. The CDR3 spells CASSSTTGTEAFF. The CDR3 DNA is TGCGCCAGCAGCTCTACAACCGGGACCGAAGCTTTCTTT.

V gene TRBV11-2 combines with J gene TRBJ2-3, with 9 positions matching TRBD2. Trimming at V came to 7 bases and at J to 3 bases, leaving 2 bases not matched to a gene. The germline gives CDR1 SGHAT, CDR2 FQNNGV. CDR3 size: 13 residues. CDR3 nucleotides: TGTGCCAGCACTAGCGGGGCAACAGATACGCAGTATTTT. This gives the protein CASTSGATDTQYF.